This record concerns one T cell receptor (beta chain) sequence. The CDR3 is made up of 15 amino acids. The germline gives CDR1 LGHNA, CDR2 YSLEER. V lost 0 bases, J lost 4 bases, and 10 bases lay in between. The sample originates from a study of blood T cell repertoires in COVID-19. Generated by immunoSEQ multiplex PCR, the TCRdb table keeps only in-frame clones and is missing some. The sample lists 60,000 or so clones; about 87% were seen once. The source material was peripheral blood. This sequence originates from a human donor with active COVID-19. The donor label of this sample is uncertain. The genes are TRBV4-3 and TRBJ1-5, with a possible D match to TRBD1 (6 bases). The CDR3 loop is CASSQDEGVNQPQHF. The CDR3 bases are TGCGCCAGCAGCCAAGATGAGGGGGTGAATCAGCCCCAGCATTTT.